These 32 T cell receptor beta chains share one sample of origin, sequenced in a study of T cells in Graves' hyperthyroidism and ophthalmopathy. Researchers amplified the TCR beta CDR3 regions from RNA transcripts. The TCR CDR3 first-round RT-PCR relied on the HTBI primer set. TCRdb redid the calling of the multiplex PCR reads with MiXCR, one entry per CDR3 protein. Of more than 300,000 distinct CDR3 sequences in the sample, about 15% were seen once. Sequencing used blood. These receptors originate from a woman aged 25 to 39 with Graves' hyperthyroidism that later progressed to Graves' ophthalmopathy.

In regard to this clonotype: Possible read error: a much larger clone is one base away. The genes are TRBV19 and TRBJ1-2, with TRBD1 matching 9 bases. CDR3 length equals 19 residues. J lost 3 bases, V lost 6 bases, and 20 bases had no gene match. Germline CDR1 and CDR2: LNHDA and SQIVND (reference sequence). The chain's CDR3 is CASSPLITGGDSSHYGYTF. CDR3 DNA: TGTGCCAGTAGCCCTTTAATAACAGGGGGCGATTCGTCGCACTATGGCTACACCTTC. The variable domain in full, with the rest retrieved from reference TRBV19 and TRBJ1-2, is DGGITQSPKYLFRKEGQNVTLSCEQNLNHDAMYWYRQDPGQGLRLIYYSQIVNDFQKGDIAEGYSVSREKKESFPLTVTSAQKNPTAFYLCASSPLITGGDSSHYGYTFGSGTRLTVV.

As concerns this clonotype: A much more abundant neighbour one base away suggests this may be a read error. The rearrangement uses TRBV15 and TRBJ2-5; D might be TRBD2 (6 bases). Germline CDR1 is LNHNV and CDR2 is YYDKDF (reference sequence). The ends were cut back, 6 bases at V and 2 bases at J, with 10 bases in the middle. The CDR3 has 13 residues. The CDR3 DNA reads TGTGCCACCAGGTTGACTAGACAAGAGACCCAGTACTTC. It translates to CATRLTRQETQYF.

This clonotype occurred a few times. CDR3 coding DNA: TGTGCCAGCAGTTGGACTGTTGGGGGGGAGCTGTTTTTT. Residues: CASSWTVGGELFF. The chain combines TRBV12-3 or TRBV12-4 with TRBJ2-2; weak D call: TRBD2 (5 bases). This CDR3 spans 13 amino acids. V gave up 4 bases and J gave up 8 bases, with 11 bases separating them.

Many counts were recorded for this clonotype. This sequence joins TRBV10-3 and TRBJ2-5, with 10 nucleotides matching TRBD2. The CDR3 totals 16 residues. Germline V gene lookup returns CDR1 ENHRY and CDR2 SYGVKD. The J segment lost 4 bases and the V segment lost 0 bases, leaving 5 bases of the junction unmatched. The CDR3 nucleotides read TGTGCCATCAGTGAGTCGATCGGGACTAGCGCAGAGACCCAGTACTTC. This translates into CAISESIGTSAETQYF.

This clonotype was seen repeatedly, ten times or more. The genes are TRBV10-3 and TRBJ1-6, with TRBD1 matching 8 bases. CDR1 and CDR2 from the germline V gene are ENHRY and SYGVKD. The trim removed 7 bases at V and 7 bases at J, leaving 3 bases unmatched. This CDR3 spans 13 amino acids. The DNA for the CDR3 is TGTGCCATCAATACAGGGGGGAATTCACCCCTCCACTTT. This encodes CAINTGGNSPLHF.

This clonotype has ten or more counts. The rearrangement links TRBV5-1 to TRBJ2-3, with 10 bases aligning to TRBD2. The CDR3 is 17 amino acids. V shed 1 base, J shed 1 base, and the junction held 6 bases outside the gene matches. Germline CDR1 and CDR2: SGHRS and YFSETQ. The CDR3 spells CASSLSSGGPGTDTQYF. CDR3 nucleotides: TGCGCCAGCAGCTTGTCTAGCGGGGGACCCGGCACAGATACGCAGTATTTT.

The chain recombines TRBV10-3 with TRBJ2-2, with D hard to call. V was cut by 10 bases and J by 4 bases, with 16 bases left in between. Germline values: CDR1 ENHRY, CDR2 SYGVKD. The CDR3 is made up of 14 amino acids. CDR3 in amino acids: CATSDRASTGELFF. Written as DNA, the CDR3 is TGTGCCACCTCAGACCGGGCAAGCACCGGGGAGCTGTTTTTT.

This clonotype was counted between two and nine times. The V call is TRBV30, the J call TRBJ1-1; no definite D call. Germline V CDR1 and CDR2: GTSNPN, SVGIG (reference sequence). The CDR3 runs to 11 residues. V shed 3 bases and J shed 7 bases, with 9 bases lying between them. In DNA, the CDR3 is TGTGCCTGGAGAGAGCCGGTTGAAGCTTTCTTT. Translating gives CAWREPVEAFF.

This clonotype was observed at least ten times. The rearrangement joins TRBV2 to TRBJ1-2; D is uncertain. V was pared by 6 bases and J by 1 base, with 15 bases between. The CDR3 has 15 amino acids. Germline V CDR1 and CDR2: SNHLY, FYNNEI. The CDR3 DNA follows: TGTGCCAGCAGCCCATATCGGGAAGATAACTATGGCTACACCTTC. This sequence encodes CASSPYREDNYGYTF.

In its sample, this clonotype was seen a few times. The chain joins TRBV11-2 to TRBJ2-1; no reliable D call. Germline-derived CDR1 and CDR2 are SGHAT and FQNNGV. Trimming took 1 base from V and 9 from J, leaving 22 bases between them. The CDR3 is made up of 17 amino acids. The CDR3 protein is CASSLGDYERRLGEQFF. The CDR3 nucleotides are TGTGCCAGCAGCTTAGGGGATTACGAGAGGCGGCTCGGTGAGCAGTTCTTC.

The gene calls are TRBV29-1 and TRBJ1-2; 7 bases line up with TRBD1. This CDR3 has 11 residues. CDR1 and CDR2 from the germline V gene are SQVTM and ANQGSEA. The CDR3 sequence is CSDRTNYGYTF. The DNA of the CDR3 is TGCTCGGACAGGACCAACTATGGCTACACCTTC.

Many counts were recorded for this clonotype. This chain uses TRBV11-2 with TRBJ2-5; no reliable D call. Germline CDR1 SGHAT, CDR2 FQNNGV. The V end lost 3 bases, the J end lost 5 bases, and 13 bases lay between the germline ends. This CDR3 is 14 amino acids long. CDR3 protein: CASSFLGSPETQYF. The DNA of the CDR3 is TGTGCCAGCAGCTTTCTCGGTAGTCCGGAGACCCAGTACTTC.

This clonotype was seen ten or more times. The rearrangement uses TRBV4-1 and TRBJ1-1; D may be TRBD1 (5 bases). Deletions cut 2 bases from V and 2 bases from J, with 21 bases between. The CDR3 loop spans 18 amino acids. Germline lookup yields CDR1 MGHRA and CDR2 YSYEKL. The CDR3 nucleotides are TGCGCCAGCAGCCAAAAACCGGGCCCACTTAGGGACAACACTGAAGCTTTCTTT. Amino acids: CASSQKPGPLRDNTEAFF.

There are many counts of this clonotype. The rearrangement joins TRBV20-1 to TRBJ2-6, with D uncertain. The CDR3 consists of 12 residues. Trimming took 3 bases from V and 6 from J, leaving 6 bases between them. Germline CDR1 DFQATT, CDR2 SNEGSKA (reference sequence). CDR3 residues: CSASLQANVLTF. The CDR3, as DNA: TGCAGTGCTAGCCTTCAGGCCAACGTCCTGACTTTC.

This clonotype was picked up many times. This chain connects TRBV4-2 to TRBJ2-5; 9 positions match TRBD2. The ends lost 1 base at V and 4 bases at J; junction bases unmatched: 7. Germline CDR1 and CDR2: LGHNA and YNFKEQ. The CDR3 length is 16 residues. This CDR3 reads CASSQVVAGVGETQYF. In nucleotides, the CDR3 is TGTGCCAGCAGCCAAGTGGTAGCGGGAGTCGGAGAGACCCAGTACTTC.

V gene TRBV7-8 combines with J gene TRBJ2-7; 8 bases align to TRBD1. The CDR3 is 15 amino acids. The junction had 6 bases not matched to a gene; V was cut back by 3 bases and J by 2 bases. Looked up from germline, CDR1 is SGHVS and CDR2 is FQNEAQ. CDR3 in DNA: TGTGCCAGCAGCTTGGACGGGACAGGTGCCTACGAGCAGTACTTC. Its protein product is CASSLDGTGAYEQYF.

This chain uses TRBV6-1 with TRBJ2-7; the D is unclear. Between the trimmed V and J ends, which lost 4 bases and 2 bases, there was a span of 12 bases. The CDR3 is 14 amino acids. CDR1 and CDR2 from the germline V gene are MNHNS and SASEGT. The CDR3 bases are TGTGCCAGCAGTGGTTCGATACGACCCTACGAGCAGTACTTC. Its protein is CASSGSIRPYEQYF.

This clonotype was picked up a small number of times. The chain carries TRBV6-1 and TRBJ2-2, with unresolved D. Trimming stripped 7 bases from V and 5 bases from J, with 11 bases between. The CDR3 totals 13 residues. Germline loops: CDR1 MNHNS, CDR2 SASEGT. CDR3 loop: CASNYDATGELFF. The DNA for the CDR3 is TGTGCCAGCAATTACGACGCAACCGGGGAGCTGTTTTTT.

Worth noting for this clonotype: The germline gene is not matched at one end of the junction; a read error may be the cause. This chain connects TRBV28 to TRBJ2-4; 7 bases fit TRBD2. The CDR3 contains 13 residues. CDR1 is MDHEN and CDR2 is SYDVKM in the germline V gene. For the CDR3, the DNA is TGCGGAGTTGCCCGGGAGGACAAAAACATTCAGTACTTC. This gives the protein CGVAREDKNIQYF.

This clonotype was detected ten times or more. CDR3 sequence (DNA): TGTGCCAGCAGTTTGACCGACGGCGACAATGAGCAGTTCTTC. Protein sequence: CASSLTDGDNEQFF. The chain joins TRBV28 to TRBJ2-1; D unresolved. CDR3 length: 14 amino acids. The germline gives CDR1 MDHEN, CDR2 SYDVKM. Trimming cost V 3 bases and J 5 bases, with 11 bases left between them.

The rearrangement uses TRBV24-1 and TRBJ2-7; TRBD1 agrees at 10 bases. Germline V CDR1 and CDR2: KGHDR, SFDVKD. The CDR3 is made up of 15 amino acids. V trimming: 4 bases; J trimming: 7 bases; junction bases outside the gene matches: 9. As DNA, the CDR3 is TGTGCCACCAGTGACCCCGGGACAGGGGCGAGGGAGCAGTACTTC. Translated: CATSDPGTGAREQYF.

The rearrangement links TRBV12-3 or TRBV12-4 to TRBJ2-5, with D possibly TRBD1 on 6 matching bases. This CDR3 spans 13 amino acids. The germline V and J ends were trimmed by 5 bases and 5 bases, with 12 bases remaining between them. CDR3 DNA: TGTGCCAGCAGTATCAGGGGTTTGGAGACCCAGTACTTC. Translating gives CASSIRGLETQYF.

The V and J genes are TRBV20-1 and TRBJ1-5; 7 nucleotides align to TRBD1. The CDR3 length is 16 residues. V lost 6 bases, J lost 0 bases, and 11 bases stayed unmatched. Germline loops: CDR1 DFQATT, CDR2 SNEGSKA (reference sequence). CDR3 nucleotide sequence: TGCAGTGCAGAAGTCCGGGACAGCTATAGCAATCAGCCCCAGCATTTT. It codes for CSAEVRDSYSNQPQHF.

This clonotype was observed many times. The chain recombines TRBV19 with TRBJ1-5; D is perhaps TRBD1 (5 bases). Germline values: CDR1 LNHDA, CDR2 SQIVND (reference sequence). This CDR3 is 15 amino acids long. The ends were cut back, 3 bases at V and 1 base at J, with 10 bases in the middle. CDR3: CASSIGTSSNQPQHF. The CDR3 DNA reads as TGTGCCAGTAGTATCGGGACTTCAAGCAATCAGCCCCAGCATTTT.

The V and J genes are TRBV7-9 and TRBJ2-5; 9 nucleotides match TRBD1. The CDR3 sequence is 19 residues long. Unmatched junction bases numbered 20, after V lost 5 bases and J lost 4 bases. Looked up from germline, CDR1 is SEHNR and CDR2 is FQNEAQ (reference sequence). The CDR3 is CASSPAGTGFRFNRETQYF. CDR3 nucleotide sequence: TGTGCCAGCAGCCCAGCCGGGACAGGGTTTCGGTTTAACCGAGAGACCCAGTACTTC.

V gene TRBV6-4 combines with J gene TRBJ2-3; 11 bases agree with TRBD1. The CDR3 is 16 residues long. The V segment lost 2 bases and the J segment 3 bases; nucleotides outside the gene matches: 4. CDR1 and CDR2 from the germline V gene are MRHNA and SNTAGT. CDR3 sequence: CASSDRTGGETDTQYF. CDR3 nucleotide sequence: TGTGCCAGCAGTGACCGGACAGGGGGCGAAACAGATACGCAGTATTTT.

On this clonotype: It may be a read error: a sequence one base away is much more abundant. This chain uses TRBV6-4 with TRBJ2-7, with 12 nucleotides matching TRBD2. Germline CDR1 and CDR2: MRHNA and SNTAGT. The CDR3 loop spans 14 amino acids. V lost 6 bases and J lost 1; bases outside the gene matches: 1. This chain's CDR3 is CASRTSGRSYEQYF. The CDR3 bases are TGTGCCAGCAGGACTAGCGGGAGATCCTACGAGCAGTACTTC.

This clonotype was detected ten times or more. The chain recombines TRBV28 with TRBJ2-3; 10 nucleotides match TRBD1. This CDR3 is 14 amino acids long. Germline V CDR1 and CDR2: MDHEN, SYDVKM. Trimming took 5 bases from V and 4 from J; bases not matched to a gene: 3. CDR3 sequence reads: CASSQTGGPDTQYF. CDR3 in DNA: TGTGCCAGCAGTCAGACAGGGGGCCCAGATACGCAGTATTTT.

This clonotype was recorded at least ten times. The chain combines TRBV28 with TRBJ2-7, with 12 bases matching TRBD2. The germline CDR1 and CDR2 sequences are MDHEN and SYDVKM. With V trimmed by 6 bases and J by 3 bases, 6 bases remained unmatched. The CDR3 is made up of 15 amino acids. The CDR3 DNA reads as TGTGCCAGCAGGGGGACTAGCGGGTCTCACTACGAGCAGTACTTC. Encoded protein: CASRGTSGSHYEQYF.

In this sample, this clonotype turned up many times. This sequence joins TRBV19 and TRBJ1-3; D unclear. This CDR3 region has 14 residues. Germline V gene sequence: CDR1 LNHDA, CDR2 SQIVND (reference sequence). Trimming stripped 6 bases from V and 4 bases from J, with 13 bases between. The CDR3 here is CASRQTKSGNTIYF. DNA of the CDR3: TGTGCCAGTAGACAGACCAAATCCGGAAACACCATATATTTT.

In this sample, this clonotype turned up many times. The chain links TRBV2 to TRBJ1-6, with D tentatively TRBD1 (5 bases). The ends were cut back, 7 bases at V and 4 bases at J, with 17 bases in the middle. CDR3 length: 16 amino acids. The germline V gene encodes CDR1 SNHLY and CDR2 FYNNEI. The CDR3 region is CASTRTGESYNSPLHF. CDR3 sequence (DNA): TGTGCCAGCACCCGAACGGGGGAGTCATATAATTCACCCCTCCACTTT. The variable domain in full, with the rest retrieved from reference TRBV2 and TRBJ1-6, is EPEVTQTPSHQVTQMGQEVILRCVPISNHLYFYWYRQILGQKVEFLVSFYNNEISEKSEIFDDQFSVERPDGSNFTLKIRSTKLEDSAMYFCASTRTGESYNSPLHFGNGTRLTVT.

The chain employs TRBV28 and TRBJ2-5; TRBD2 matches 11 bases. In germline, CDR1 is MDHEN, CDR2 SYDVKM. This CDR3 has 16 amino acids. The junction had 9 bases not matched to a gene; V was cut back by 7 bases and J by 2 bases. CDR3 sequence reads: CASNRLAGGRQETQYF. CDR3 in DNA: TGTGCCAGCAATCGCTTAGCGGGAGGGCGGCAAGAGACCCAGTACTTC. Full variable domain (remainder filled in from reference TRBV28 and TRBJ2-5): DVKVTQSSRYLVKRTGEKVFLECVQDMDHENMFWYRQDPGLGLRLIYFSYDVKMKEKGDIPEGYSVSREKKERFSLILESASTNQTSMYLCASNRLAGGRQETQYFGPGTRLLVL.